The following is a T cell receptor (beta chain) sequence with its context. This CDR3 contains 17 residues. V gave up 0 bases and J gave up 0 bases; unmatched junction bases: 1. Germline CDR1 PRHDT, CDR2 FYEKMQ (reference sequence). The data are from a study of blood T cell repertoires in COVID-19. Study summary: Specimens from acute and convalescent COVID-19 originated in the United States, Italy and Spain. Sample material is recorded as cDNA or gDNA derived from T cells, B-cell-depleted T cells, or PBMCs.

Original processing notes: How many nucleated cells were present was estimated from reference gene primer amplification. Repertoires were generated with immunoSEQ multiplex PCR, while TCRdb's copy carries only in-frame clones and drops some. V, J and clone size reflect that table, while D and trimming were determined from the DNA. The table records roughly 80,000 clones, approximately 80% of them present only once. This TCR was recovered from an elderly man with acute or convalescent COVID-19. The sample comprised peripheral blood. The chain couples TRBV13 to TRBJ2-6; TRBD1 matches 8 bases. The CDR3: CASSLGTGVSGANVLTF. The CDR3 bases are TGTGCCAGCAGCTTAGGGACAGGGGTCTCTGGGGCCAACGTCCTGACTTTC.